Listed below are T cell receptor beta chains from one sample, sequenced in a study of T cell responses to AZD1222 COVID-19 vaccine. Assay used: immunoSEQ multiplex PCR; TCRdb lists only in-frame clones, some missing. Of 250,000 to 300,000 clones listed, around 93% were seen once; the top ten hold roughly 0.5%. The sample in question was peripheral blood, obtained 28 days after the second AZD1222 dose. All receptors derive from an adult who received the AZD1222 COVID-19 vaccine. Each CDR3 is given with its conserved first and last residue. The order of the fields is J gene, clone size, D gene, V gene, CDR3 DNA, CDR3 protein. D genes are given only for firm matches. A clone size is listed for some rows: how often the clone was seen (once, few, many), or a class if it is expanded.

TRBJ2-5	NA	NA	TRBV28	TGTGCCAGCAACTCCCAAGAGACCCAGTACTTC	CASNSQETQYF
TRBJ1-5	NA	NA	TRBV28	TGTGCCAGCAGGGGACGGAGCAATCAGCCCCAGCATTTT	CASRGRSNQPQHF
TRBJ1-3	NA	NA	TRBV7-3	TGTGCCAGCATCCGCCACTTCTCTGGAAACACCATATATTTT	CASIRHFSGNTIYF
TRBJ1-1	NA	NA	TRBV20-1	TGCAGTGCTAGTGGTCTGGGCCACACTGAAGCTTTCTTT	CSASGLGHTEAFF
TRBJ2-7	NA	NA	TRBV12-3/TRBV12-4	TGTGCCAGCAGTCCGACAGACTACGAGCAGTACTTC	CASSPTDYEQYF
TRBJ2-3	NA	TRBD2	TRBV15	TGTGCCACCAGCAGAGATGGGACTAGCGGGAGCACAGATACGCAGTATTTT	CATSRDGTSGSTDTQYF
TRBJ2-1	NA	TRBD2	TRBV9	TGTGCCAGCAGCGAGGCCCCCACTAGCGGGAATGGAAATGAGCAGTTCTTC	CASSEAPTSGNGNEQFF
TRBJ1-1	NA	NA	TRBV13	TGTGCCAGCAGCTTACTCGCCCAAGCTCATCGGAACACTGAAGCTTTCTTT	CASSLLAQAHRNTEAFF
TRBJ2-3	NA	TRBD2	TRBV5-5	TGTGCCAGCAGTGTAGCGGGGGGATCGGATACGCAGTATTTT	CASSVAGGSDTQYF
TRBJ1-4	NA	NA	TRBV15	TGTGCCACCAGCAGGGACTTGGGCCGTCGGGAAAAACTGTTTTTT	CATSRDLGRREKLFF
TRBJ2-2	NA	NA	TRBV5-4	TGTGCCAGCAGCTTAGGCGGGGGCCTAAACACCGGGGAGCTGTTTTTT	CASSLGGGLNTGELFF
TRBJ1-4	NA	NA	TRBV19	TGTGCCAGTAGTAAGGGGCCAGGGGCCGGAGAAAAACTGTTTTTT	CASSKGPGAGEKLFF
TRBJ2-7	NA	TRBD1	TRBV29-1	TGCAGCGCCAGGACAGGGGGCAGAGAGCAGTACTTC	CSARTGGREQYF
TRBJ1-5	NA	NA	TRBV10-3	TGTGCCACACGGGATTCTCGCGGCAATCAGCCCCAGCATTTT	CATRDSRGNQPQHF
TRBJ2-7	NA	NA	TRBV5-5	TGTGCCAGCACCTTCGGACACAAAGGGGCCTACGAGCAGTACTTC	CASTFGHKGAYEQYF
TRBJ1-5	NA	TRBD1	TRBV28	TGTGCCAGCAGGGGGACAGGGGGCGGTTATCAGCCCCAGCATTTT	CASRGTGGGYQPQHF
TRBJ2-7	NA	TRBD2	TRBV27	TGTGCCAGCAGTCGGGAAATAGCGGGGGCAGTCGAGCAGTACTTC	CASSREIAGAVEQYF
TRBJ1-2	once	TRBD1	TRBV28	TGTGCCAGCAGGCCAACTACAGGGGGTGGAGGGGGCTACACCTTC	CASRPTTGGGGGYTF
TRBJ1-5	NA	NA	TRBV19	TGTGCCAGTAGTATTCGGGACAACAATCAGCCCCAGCATTTT	CASSIRDNNQPQHF
TRBJ1-4	NA	NA	TRBV5-4	TGTGCCAGCGGGCGGCCGCCTAATGAAAAACTGTTTTTT	CASGRPPNEKLFF
TRBJ1-2	once	NA	TRBV5-1	TGCGCCAGCAGCTTGGGTCAGGGAAGGGATGGCTACACCTTC	CASSLGQGRDGYTF
TRBJ2-3	NA	NA	TRBV7-8	TGTGCCAGCAGCCGGGTAGGGGCAGATACGCAGTATTTT	CASSRVGADTQYF
TRBJ1-1	NA	NA	TRBV7-2	TGTGCCAGCAGCTTAGTCGGGACTGGAGGCTACACTGAAGCTTTCTTT	CASSLVGTGGYTEAFF
TRBJ1-2	NA	TRBD1	TRBV11-1	TGTGCCAGCAGCGTGGGGACAGTTGGCTACACCTTC	CASSVGTVGYTF
TRBJ2-7	NA	NA	TRBV2	TGTGCCAGCAGGGGTAACTCCTACGAGCAGTACTTC	CASRGNSYEQYF
TRBJ1-6	NA	NA	TRBV11-2	TGTGCCAGCAGCCCTCTTATGGGCTATAATTCACCCCTCCACTTT	CASSPLMGYNSPLHF
TRBJ2-3	NA	TRBD2	TRBV5-1	TGCGCCAGCAGCTTGGCACCAAGCGGGGGGGCCTCGGTAGATACGCAGTATTTT	CASSLAPSGGASVDTQYF
TRBJ2-1	NA	NA	TRBV21-1	TGTGCCGGTAGGTCGTTGGAGCAGTTCTTC	CAGRSLEQFF
TRBJ2-1	NA	TRBD2	TRBV27	TGTGCCAGCAGTTTTCGACTAGCGGGGGGGCACTATGAGCAGTTCTTC	CASSFRLAGGHYEQFF
TRBJ2-7	NA	TRBD1	TRBV15	TGTGCCACCAGCAGGGGCAGGGGGATCTCCTACGAGCAGTACTTC	CATSRGRGISYEQYF
TRBJ2-1	NA	NA	TRBV9	TGTGCCAGCAGCGTAAAACCAGTGGCCTCCCCTGGGGATGAGCAGTTCTTC	CASSVKPVASPGDEQFF
TRBJ2-7	NA	TRBD1	TRBV9	TGTGCCAGCAGCGTAGGAGACAGGCCAGGGGGGCAGTACTTC	CASSVGDRPGGQYF
TRBJ2-2	once	TRBD2	TRBV5-4	TGTGCCAGCAGCTTGGATAGCGGGAGGTCGAACACCGGGGAGCTGTTTTTT	CASSLDSGRSNTGELFF
TRBJ2-1	NA	TRBD2	TRBV2	TGTGCCAGCAGTTCCCGGACTAGATCCCCTGGGGAGCAGTTCTTC	CASSSRTRSPGEQFF
TRBJ2-2	once	NA	TRBV27	TGTGCCAGCAGTTTAGCCGCCAGGGTTGCCGGGGAGCTGTTTTTT	CASSLAARVAGELFF
TRBJ1-3	NA	TRBD1	TRBV5-1	TGCGCCAGCAACCCCGGGACAGGGGGGATCTCTGGAAACACCATATATTTT	CASNPGTGGISGNTIYF
TRBJ2-3	NA	NA	TRBV4-3	TGCGCCAGCAGCCAAGGGGACTCTGGGGTGGCAGATACGCAGTATTTT	CASSQGDSGVADTQYF
TRBJ1-1	NA	NA	TRBV5-1	TGCGCCAGCAGCAACGGACTCCCTCGGACTGAAGCTTTCTTT	CASSNGLPRTEAFF
TRBJ2-2	NA	TRBD2	TRBV24-1	TGTGCCACCAGTGAGGTTCGACCGGTAGCGGGAGGGACCGGGGAGCTGTTTTTT	CATSEVRPVAGGTGELFF
TRBJ2-7	NA	TRBD1	TRBV4-1	TGCGCCAGCAGCCAAACCTCGGGACAGTCCTACGAGCAGTACTTC	CASSQTSGQSYEQYF
TRBJ1-2	NA	NA	TRBV28	TGTGCCAGCAGTTTAAGGGACTATGGCTACACCTTC	CASSLRDYGYTF
TRBJ2-2	NA	TRBD1	TRBV7-3	TGTGCCAGCAGCTTAGTAGGGGGCAGCACCGGGGAGCTGTTTTTT	CASSLVGGSTGELFF
TRBJ2-1	NA	NA	TRBV21-1	TGTGCCAGCAGCAAAGAAAGATTAGACCCCGCCTCCTACAATGAGCAGTTCTTC	CASSKERLDPASYNEQFF
TRBJ2-5	NA	TRBD2	TRBV5-1	TGCGCCAGCAGCTTGCGACTAGCGGGGGGCCGGGGGGAGACCCAGTACTTC	CASSLRLAGGRGETQYF
TRBJ2-6	NA	NA	TRBV14	TGTGCCAGCAGCCAAGATTGGGGGGCTGGGGCCAACGTCCTGACTTTC	CASSQDWGAGANVLTF
TRBJ1-2	NA	NA	TRBV29-1	TGCAGCGTTGGGCCAGTCCTTTCCTATGGCTACACCTTC	CSVGPVLSYGYTF